This TCR beta chain was documented in a study of shared clonotypes between healthy human individuals. A split of CD4+ cells into CD45RA+ naive and CD45RA-negative memory subsets was performed. With regard to this clone: The antigen remains unidentified.

Clones were sequenced by immunoSEQ multiplex PCR, and TCRdb holds only the in-frame ones, with some missing. Of some 650,000 clones detected, around 97% appear once; the ten largest clones hold approximately 0.057%. Study-wide points: Represented diversity (both genetic and exposure-history) was limited by the small number of donors.

Germline V lookup: CDR1 SNHLY, CDR2 FYNNEI. The V segment lost 6 bases and the J segment 10 bases; nucleotides outside the gene matches: 8. CDR3 length: 14 amino acids. The V call is TRBV2, the J call TRBJ1-6; TRBD1 aligns across 8 bases. Sequencing was done on a sample of naive CD4+ T cells sorted from blood. Subset described: CD45RA+ positively selected. This receptor was identified in a woman in her 30s in good health. The CDR3 DNA sequence: TGTGCCAGCAGGGGCGGACAGGGTTTATCACCCCTCCACTTT. Amino acid sequence: CASRGGQGLSPLHF.